Reported below is one T cell receptor (beta chain). What it binds is unknown. V gave up 0 bases and J gave up 4 bases; unmatched junction bases: 6. Germline CDR1 and CDR2: SGDLS and YYNGEE. This CDR3 is built from 15 residues. Produced via immunoSEQ multiplex PCR; TCRdb's table is partial and in-frame only. The data hold 65,000 to 75,000 clones, with over 65% observed a single time. The record originates from a study of OX40 agonist ivuxolimab in advanced cancers. In the study overall: A male proportion of under 90% was recorded, with mean age approximately 56 years and range roughly 23 to 79. The study reported partial responses in three patients: one hepatocellular carcinoma, two cutaneous melanoma.

Findings of the study overall: Researchers report that CD8+ T cells had, on average, more expanded clones than CD4+. Also showing low normalized T-cell clonal expansion were some of the nonresponders.

The sample was CD4+ or CD8+ T cells sorted from blood, taken in a trial of the OX40 agonist ivuxolimab. The clonotype originates from an adult with an advanced solid tumor such as melanoma, head and neck, liver or kidney cancer. V and J are TRBV9 and TRBJ1-2, with 7 bases aligning to TRBD1. The CDR3, as DNA: TGTGCCAGCAGCGTAGGGACAGGCCCGGCCTATGGCTACACCTTC. Its translation is CASSVGTGPAYGYTF.